The 7 T cell receptor beta chains presented below share a single source sample, sequenced in a study of OX40 agonist ivuxolimab in advanced cancers. The assay was immunoSEQ multiplex PCR, and TCRdb's table has in-frame clones only and misses some. Here the sample spans about 94,000 clones, approximately 94% being singletons. The starting material was CD4+ or CD8+ T cells sorted from blood, obtained in a trial of the OX40 agonist ivuxolimab. These receptors all come from an adult with an advanced solid tumor such as melanoma, head and neck, liver or kidney cancer.

The chain combines TRBV7-9 with TRBJ1-1, with D unresolved. V shed 7 bases and J shed 6 bases, with 12 bases lying between them. Germline loops: CDR1 SEHNR, CDR2 FQNEAQ (reference sequence). The CDR3 runs 12 residues. The CDR3 DNA sequence: TGTGCCAGCAACCAAATCACCCCTGAAGCTTTCTTT. This encodes CASNQITPEAFF. Combining the CDR3 with reference TRBV7-9 and TRBJ1-1 gives the whole variable domain DTGVSQNPRHKITKRGQNVTFRCDPISEHNRLYWYRQTLGQGPEFLTYFQNEAQLEKSRLLSDRFSAERPKGSFSTLEIQRTEQGDSAMYLCASNQITPEAFFGQGTRLTVV.

The chain recombines TRBV27 with TRBJ1-5, with a possible D match to TRBD1 (5 bases). The V end was cut by 6 bases, the J end by 2 bases, with 17 bases between. This CDR3 has 16 residues. Germline V lookup: CDR1 MNHEY, CDR2 SMNVEV (reference sequence). CDR3 protein: CASSSLTSGGNQPQHF. CDR3 DNA: TGTGCCAGCAGCTCCCTGACGTCGGGGGGCAATCAGCCCCAGCATTTT.

CDR3 sequence reads: CAISGTGDTEAFF. CDR3 in DNA: TGTGCCATCAGCGGGACAGGGGACACTGAAGCTTTCTTT. The genes are TRBV10-3 and TRBJ1-1; 10 bases map to TRBD1. CDR3 length: 13 amino acids. Germline CDR1 ENHRY, CDR2 SYGVKD. Trimming took 6 bases from V and 3 from J; bases not matched to a gene: 1.

The chain employs TRBV5-4 and TRBJ1-1; 7 bases are a match to TRBD1. CDR3 length: 15 residues. CDR1 and CDR2 (germline): SGHNT, YYREEE (reference sequence). Trimming removed 0 bases from V and 10 bases from J; junction bases left unmatched: 12. DNA of the CDR3: TGTGCCAGCAGCTTGGATTGGACAGGTAATCCCGCAGCTTTCTTT. As protein: CASSLDWTGNPAAFF.

The V gene is TRBV7-2, the J gene TRBJ2-5; 12 bases line up with TRBD2. The germline CDR1 and CDR2 sequences are SGHTA and FQGNSA. With V trimmed by 5 bases and J by 2 bases, 6 bases remained unmatched. This CDR3 spans 16 amino acids. Here the CDR3 DNA reads TGTGCCAGCAGCCTTACTAGCGGGGGGACACAAGAGACCCAGTACTTC. Translation: CASSLTSGGTQETQYF.

This chain joins TRBV5-1 and TRBJ2-5; D is undetermined. The germline V gene encodes CDR1 SGHRS and CDR2 YFSETQ. This CDR3 is built from 13 residues. V lost 2 bases to trimming and J lost 1 base, with 6 bases between them. For the CDR3, the DNA is TGCGCCAGCAGCTTAAAGGCCCAAGAGACCCAGTACTTC. Its translation: CASSLKAQETQYF.

The chain joins TRBV9 to TRBJ2-5, with no clear D. This CDR3 spans 10 amino acids. CDR1 is SGDLS, CDR2 YYNGEE, per germline. Deletions cut 3 bases from V and 5 bases from J, with 2 bases between. In DNA, the CDR3 is TGTGCCAGCAGCGGCGAGACCCAGTACTTC. Amino acids: CASSGETQYF. Together with reference TRBV9 and TRBJ2-5, the CDR3 gives the full variable domain: DSGVTQTPKHLITATGQRVTLRCSPRSGDLSVYWYQQSLDQGLQFLIQYYNGEERAKGNILERFSAQQFPDLHSELNLSSLELGDSALYFCASSGETQYFGPGTRLLVL.